The rows below give T cell receptor beta chains drawn from one sample of a study of blood T cell repertoires in COVID-19. The method was immunoSEQ multiplex PCR; TCRdb's version includes in-frame clones alone and lacks a portion of them. The table includes 210,000 or so clones, 84% detected once. The sample was peripheral blood. The receptors derive from a woman in her 70s with active or convalescent COVID-19. Both conserved end residues are part of each CDR3. D genes are given only for firm matches. Clone sizes are given selectively: once, few, many, or a class where the clone is expanded.

TRBD2,TRBV19,once,TRBJ2-3,TGTGCCAGTAGACCGACTAGCGCTAGCACAGATACGCAGTATTTT,CASRPTSASTDTQYF
TRBD2,TRBV5-4,few,TRBJ2-2,TGTGCCAGCAGCGGAGTAGCGGGAGCTGGCGGGGAGCTGTTTTTT,CASSGVAGAGGELFF
NA,TRBV11-3,NA,TRBJ2-2,TGTGCCAGCAGCTTAGCTGGCGGGACCGGGGAGCTGTTTTTT,CASSLAGGTGELFF
NA,TRBV2,NA,TRBJ2-7,TGTGCCAGCAGCCATCCACTAGCTGGCTACGAGCAGTACTTC,CASSHPLAGYEQYF
TRBD2,TRBV5-1,once,TRBJ2-1,TGCGCCAGCAGCCCCACAACACTAGCGGGGGTTTCCAGCTCCTACAATGAGCAGTTCTTC,CASSPTTLAGVSSSYNEQFF
NA,TRBV2,NA,TRBJ2-5,TGTGCCAGCAGAGTACGGACTCGAGGTGGAGAGACCCAGTACTTC,CASRVRTRGGETQYF
TRBD2,TRBV5-1,NA,TRBJ2-3,TGCGCCAGCAGCTTGGCGACTAGCGGGCTAAGCACAGATACGCAGTATTTT,CASSLATSGLSTDTQYF
TRBD1,TRBV9,NA,TRBJ2-3,TGTGCCAGCAGCGTAGGGGGACAGGGCCGCACAGATACGCAGTATTTT,CASSVGGQGRTDTQYF
TRBD2,TRBV19,NA,TRBJ2-7,TGTGCCAGTAGACGGGAGGGTAACTCCTACGAGCAGTACTTC,CASRREGNSYEQYF
TRBD1,TRBV5-1,NA,TRBJ2-5,TGCGCCAGCAGCTTTAAGGGGGCGAAGGAGACCCAGTACTTC,CASSFKGAKETQYF
TRBD1,TRBV6-5,NA,TRBJ1-6,TGTGCCAGCCTTACAGGGGGCCATAATTCACCCCTCCACTTT,CASLTGGHNSPLHF
NA,TRBV21-1,NA,TRBJ1-4,TGTGCCAGCAGCAAAGACAGGGGGAACTTCACGGCTAATGAAAAACTGTTTTTT,CASSKDRGNFTANEKLFF
NA,TRBV12-3/TRBV12-4,NA,TRBJ2-1,TGTGCCAGCAGTACAGGAAATGAGCAGTTCTTC,CASSTGNEQFF
TRBD2,TRBV2,few,TRBJ2-1,TGTGCCAGCACCAGACTAGCAGGCAATGAGCAGTTCTTC,CASTRLAGNEQFF
NA,TRBV21-1,NA,TRBJ2-7,TGTGCCAGCAGCAAAGCTGCTGCGACTAGCGGGGGACCTCGGTACTTC,CASSKAAATSGGPRYF
TRBD1,TRBV5-4,NA,TRBJ1-1,TGTGCCAGCAGCTTGAAGGTCGGACAGGGAACTGAAGCTTTCTTT,CASSLKVGQGTEAFF
NA,TRBV5-6,NA,TRBJ2-7,TGTGCCAGCAGCCCACTCCAGGGGTCGGGGACCTACGAGCAGTACTTC,CASSPLQGSGTYEQYF
NA,TRBV28,NA,TRBJ2-1,TGTGCCAGCAGCCCCCTCAATGAGCAGTTCTTC,CASSPLNEQFF
TRBD2,TRBV6-5,NA,TRBJ2-7,TGTGCCAGCAGTTACTCGGCCGCGGGAGGAGGCGAGCAGTACTTC,CASSYSAAGGGEQYF
TRBD1,TRBV6-6,NA,TRBJ1-1,TGTGCCAGCAGTCAACAGGGGTACACTGAAGCTTTCTTT,CASSQQGYTEAFF
NA,TRBV29-1,few,TRBJ1-2,TGCAGCGTAGGACAGTATGGCTACACCTTC,CSVGQYGYTF
TRBD1,TRBV24-1,NA,TRBJ1-2,TGTGCCACCAGTGAAAGACAGGGGAGAGGCTACACCTTC,CATSERQGRGYTF
TRBD2,TRBV9,NA,TRBJ2-7,TGTGCCAGCAGCCCGAGACTAGCGGGAGAGTACGAGCAGTACTTC,CASSPRLAGEYEQYF
TRBD2,TRBV11-2,NA,TRBJ2-2,TGTGCCAGCAGCCGGACTAGCGGAGCTATCACCGGGGAGCTGTTTTTT,CASSRTSGAITGELFF
TRBD2,TRBV24-1,NA,TRBJ2-5,TGTGCCACCAGTGAACTAGCGGGAGGAATAGAGACCCAGTACTTC,CATSELAGGIETQYF
NA,TRBV2,NA,TRBJ2-3,TGTGCCAGCAGTTATAGCAGCACAGATACGCAGTATTTT,CASSYSSTDTQYF
NA,TRBV6-2/TRBV6-3,NA,TRBJ2-7,TGTGCCAGCAGTTACCGGGGCTACGAGCAGTACTTC,CASSYRGYEQYF
TRBD2,TRBV9,NA,TRBJ2-1,TGTGCCAGCACCCGAGCGGGAGGATCCTACAATGAGCAGTTCTTC,CASTRAGGSYNEQFF
TRBD1,TRBV2,NA,TRBJ1-5,TGTGCCAGCAGTGGACAGGGGAGGAATCAGCCCCAGCATTTT,CASSGQGRNQPQHF
NA,TRBV5-4,NA,TRBJ2-1,TGTGCCAGCAGCTTGTACTACAATGAGCAGTTCTTC,CASSLYYNEQFF
NA,TRBV4-1,few,TRBJ2-7,TGCGCCAGCAGCCCCCGGGGGTCTAGGCTCTACGAGCAGTACTTC,CASSPRGSRLYEQYF
TRBD2,TRBV29-1,NA,TRBJ2-4,TGCAGCGTTGTCAGTGGCGGGAGTAACATTCAGTACTTC,CSVVSGGSNIQYF
NA,TRBV28,NA,TRBJ2-5,TGTGCCAGCAGTTTAAGGGGGGGCGCTGAGACCCAGTACTTC,CASSLRGGAETQYF
TRBD2,TRBV11-3,NA,TRBJ2-1,TGTGCCAGCAGCTTGGGACTACAAGAGACCCAGTTCTTC,CASSLGLQETQFF
TRBD1,TRBV6-5,NA,TRBJ2-7,TGTGCCAGCAGCCTGGTTACGGCAGGGGGCTACGAGCAGTACTTC,CASSLVTAGGYEQYF
NA,TRBV30,NA,TRBJ2-7,TGTGCCTGGGGCCCATTGGGCCACTCCTACGAGCAGTACTTC,CAWGPLGHSYEQYF
TRBD1,TRBV3-1/TRBV3-2,NA,TRBJ1-2,TGTGCCAGCAGCCAAGAAAGATGGACAGGGAATACGAATGGCTACACCTTC,CASSQERWTGNTNGYTF